The source of this T cell receptor (beta chain) is a study of blood T cell repertoires in COVID-19. Study as a whole: COVID-19 samples collected from the United States, Italy and Spain covered acute and convalescent phases. From T cells, B-cell-depleted T cells, or PBMCs came the material, which was cDNA or gDNA.

Original processing notes: Reference gene primer amplification gave estimated nucleated cell counts. TCRdb's table, derived via immunoSEQ multiplex PCR, lists solely in-frame clones and lacks some. The V and J calls and the clone size are those of that table, but D and trimming were determined from the DNA. The profile shows 95,000 to 100,000 clones, around 85% of them singletons. The CDR3 is made up of 12 amino acids. The ends were cut back, 6 bases at V and 5 bases at J, with 10 bases in the middle. The V gene's germline CDR1 is SEHNR and CDR2 FQNEAQ (reference sequence). The specimen was peripheral blood. The TCR was taken from a woman aged 70-85 years with active or convalescent COVID-19. The genes are TRBV7-9 and TRBJ2-5; D gene unclear. The CDR3 DNA reads TGTGCCAGCAGTCGTCCCGGGGAGACCCAGTACTTC. This sequence encodes CASSRPGETQYF.